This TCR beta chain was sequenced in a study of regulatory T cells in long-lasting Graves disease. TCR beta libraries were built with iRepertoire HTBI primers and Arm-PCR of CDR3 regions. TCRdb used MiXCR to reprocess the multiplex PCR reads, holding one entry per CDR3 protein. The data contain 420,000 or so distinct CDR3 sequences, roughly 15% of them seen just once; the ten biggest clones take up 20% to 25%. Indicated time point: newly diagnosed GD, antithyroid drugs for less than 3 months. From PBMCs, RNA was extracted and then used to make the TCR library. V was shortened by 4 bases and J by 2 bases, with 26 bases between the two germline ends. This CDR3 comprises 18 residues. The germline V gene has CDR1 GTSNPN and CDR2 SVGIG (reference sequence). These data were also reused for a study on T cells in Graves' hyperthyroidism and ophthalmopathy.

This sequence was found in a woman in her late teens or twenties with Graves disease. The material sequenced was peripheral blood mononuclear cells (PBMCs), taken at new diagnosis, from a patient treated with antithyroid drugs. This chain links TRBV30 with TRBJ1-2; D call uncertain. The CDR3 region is CAWTPPPRGSEQNYGYTF. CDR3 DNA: TGTGCCTGGACACCCCCCCCTCGTGGCAGCGAACAAAACTATGGCTACACCTTC.